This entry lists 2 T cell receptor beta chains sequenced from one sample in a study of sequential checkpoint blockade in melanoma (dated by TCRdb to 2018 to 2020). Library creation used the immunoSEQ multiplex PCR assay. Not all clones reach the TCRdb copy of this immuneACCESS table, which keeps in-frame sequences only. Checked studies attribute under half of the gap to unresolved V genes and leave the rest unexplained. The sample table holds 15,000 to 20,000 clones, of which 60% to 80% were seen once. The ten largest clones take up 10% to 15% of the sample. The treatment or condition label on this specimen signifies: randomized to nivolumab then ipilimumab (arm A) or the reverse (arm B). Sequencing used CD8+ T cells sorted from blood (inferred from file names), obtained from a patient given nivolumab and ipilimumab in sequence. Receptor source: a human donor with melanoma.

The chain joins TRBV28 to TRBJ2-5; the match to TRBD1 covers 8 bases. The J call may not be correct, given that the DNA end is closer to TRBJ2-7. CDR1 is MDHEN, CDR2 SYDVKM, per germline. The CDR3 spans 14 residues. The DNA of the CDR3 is TGTGCCAGCAGGTTCCGGGACAGGACCTACGAGCAGTACTTC. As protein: CASRFRDRTYEQYF.

For the CDR3, the DNA is TGTGCCAGCAGCGCCGAGGCACCGAACGAGCAGTACTTC. Translated, it gives CASSAEAPNEQYF. The chain joins TRBV7-9 to TRBJ2-7; no clear D. This CDR3 spans 13 amino acids. Trimming removed 5 bases from V and 5 bases from J, with 13 bases in between. Germline loops: CDR1 SEHNR, CDR2 FQNEAQ (reference sequence).